This T cell receptor beta chain was captured by sequencing in a study of blood T cells in healthy people across ages. Notes on the study in general: Diversity was higher, and naive CD4+ cells more numerous, in long-lived donors than in aged donors.

For the second PCR, which ran for 7 to 11 cycles, a sample-barcoded 5' primer and a J-beta primer mix were used. CDR3-containing paired-end reads numbered at least 2.5 million in each sample. TCRdb fed the 5' RACE reads into MiXCR, producing one record per CDR3 protein. In the table there are about 1.7 million distinct CDR3 sequences, 28% of which are singletons. From germline, CDR1 is DFQATT and CDR2 SNEGSKA (reference sequence). There are 13 residues in the CDR3. V lost 3 bases, J lost 3 bases, and 10 bases lay in between. Notes on this clonotype: Its antigen remains unknown.

Peripheral blood, about 9.3 milliliters per donor, was collected. The clonotype was recovered from a woman in her 30s in good health. Sequencing used blood. The chain has TRBV20-1 and TRBJ2-3; D possibly corresponds to TRBD2 (5 bases). Here the CDR3 DNA reads TGCAGTGCTAGCAGATGGGAGACAGATACGCAGTATTTT. Translation gives CSASRWETDTQYF.